This TCR beta chain was captured in a study of CD8+CD57+ T cells in acquired aplastic anemia. Genomic DNA, serving as template, underwent TCR beta VDJ and CDR3 profiling. Using its own MiXCR run on the reads, TCRdb lists one record per CDR3 protein. The sample records around 200,000 distinct CDR3 sequences, 54% being singletons. On this clonotype: Its antigen is unidentified.

The trim removed 2 bases at V and 5 bases at J, leaving 16 bases unmatched. The germline V gene encodes CDR1 KGHDR and CDR2 SFDVKD. This CDR3 is 19 amino acids long. Overall study results and limits: Overlapping CD8+ CDR3 repertoires of patients and controls contained 25 to 35 shared sequences.

The J gene is TRBJ2-3, the V gene TRBV24-1; 9 nucleotides match TRBD2. This clonotype was obtained from a human donor in good health, serving as a control. Source material: sorted CD4+, CD8+, or CD8+CD57+ T cells (not recorded which) from PBMCs. The CDR3 sequence is CATSDWGGLAGTHGDTQYF. The CDR3 region has the DNA TGTGCCACCAGTGATTGGGGGGGCCTAGCGGGGACACACGGAGATACGCAGTATTTT.